The 23 T cell receptor beta chains reported below all come from one sample, sequenced in a study of CD8 T cells in ankylosing spondylitis. Regarding the study as a whole: There was a TCR beta motif, made of several highly homologous variants, that appeared characteristic of ankylosing spondylitis blood.

Their antigens are not known. TCRdb ran MiXCR on the 5' RACE reads and lists one entry per CDR3 protein. The sample has about 510,000 distinct CDR3 sequences, 5.3% seen once. Material for sequencing was blood, either unsorted or a sorted T cell fraction (not recorded which). These receptors all come from a male donor with ankylosing spondylitis.

There are many counts of this clonotype. This chain links TRBV6-2 or TRBV6-3 with TRBJ2-3; no reliable D call. The CDR3 loop spans 13 amino acids. The V end was cut by 6 bases, the J end by 0 bases, with 7 bases between. Germline CDR1 is MNHEY and CDR2 is SVGEGT. The CDR3: CASREPSTDTQYF. Here the CDR3 DNA reads TGTGCCAGCAGGGAACCGAGCACAGATACGCAGTATTTT.

This clonotype was counted at least ten times. This chain connects TRBV4-3 to TRBJ1-4, with D unresolved. The CDR3 totals 16 residues. The V gene lost 3 bases and the J gene lost 0 bases, with 11 bases spanning the gap. Germline CDR1 LGHNA, CDR2 YSLEER. CDR3 DNA: TGCGCCAGCAGCCAGGGAACAGCCGCAACTAATGAAAAACTGTTTTTT. Its translation: CASSQGTAATNEKLFF.

At least ten counts were recorded for this clonotype. CDR3 residues: CASSSGFLAGTYEQYF. The CDR3 coding sequence is TGCGCCAGCAGCTCGGGATTTCTAGCGGGGACCTACGAGCAGTACTTC. The chain is built from TRBV5-1 and TRBJ2-7; 9 positions agree with TRBD2. Germline values: CDR1 SGHRS, CDR2 YFSETQ. CDR3 length equals 16 residues. Losses at the gene ends were 3 bases for V and 2 bases for J; bases not matched to a gene: 9. Together with reference TRBV5-1 and TRBJ2-7, the CDR3 gives the full variable domain: KAGVTQTPRYLIKTRGQQVTLSCSPISGHRSVSWYQQTPGQGLQFLFEYFSETQRNKGNFPGRFSGRQFSNSRSEMNVSTLELGDSALYLCASSSGFLAGTYEQYFGPGTRLTVT.

Only a few counts were recorded for this clonotype. The V and J genes are TRBV2 and TRBJ2-6; 11 bases are a match to TRBD1. The CDR3 has 15 residues. Germline CDR1 SNHLY, CDR2 FYNNEI. The V gene end was trimmed by 9 bases and the J gene end by 3 bases; junction bases not matched to a gene: 4. The CDR3 loop reads CARGQGAGGANVLTF. In DNA, the CDR3 is TGTGCCAGAGGACAGGGGGCAGGTGGGGCCAACGTCCTGACTTTC.

The table lists this clonotype with many counts. V is TRBV29-1 and J is TRBJ2-1; 12 nucleotides line up with TRBD2. Germline lookup yields CDR1 SQVTM and CDR2 ANQGSEA. Trimming took 4 bases from V and 3 from J; bases not matched to a gene: 7. The CDR3 extends over 16 amino acids. The CDR3 reads CSVGTSGGNNYNEQFF. For the CDR3, the DNA is TGCAGCGTTGGAACTAGCGGGGGGAATAACTACAATGAGCAGTTCTTC.

This clonotype has at least ten counts. CDR3 protein: CASSVRDRAREQYF. DNA of the CDR3: TGTGCCAGCAGTGTCCGGGACAGGGCGCGGGAGCAGTACTTC. The gene calls are TRBV2 and TRBJ2-7; 9 bases fit TRBD1. The CDR3 loop spans 14 amino acids. J lost 7 bases, V lost 4 bases, and 8 bases had no gene match. Germline V gene data show CDR1 as SNHLY and CDR2 as FYNNEI. The entire variable domain, with the rest obtained from reference TRBV2 and TRBJ2-7, is as follows: EPEVTQTPSHQVTQMGQEVILRCVPISNHLYFYWYRQILGQKVEFLVSFYNNEISEKSEIFDDQFSVERPDGSNFTLKIRSTKLEDSAMYFCASSVRDRAREQYFGPGTRLTVT.

Many counts were recorded for this clonotype. The chain employs TRBV5-1 and TRBJ2-7; D is undetermined. The CDR3 consists of 15 residues. The germline V and J ends were trimmed by 2 bases and 2 bases, with 14 bases remaining between them. Germline values: CDR1 SGHRS, CDR2 YFSETQ. The CDR3 is CASSFFAGPPYEQYF. As DNA, the CDR3 is TGCGCCAGCAGCTTTTTTGCAGGCCCCCCCTACGAGCAGTACTTC.

This clonotype occurred a few times. V is TRBV12-2 and J is TRBJ2-7; TRBD2 reflects the table's D call only, with no check against the DNA. TRBV12-2 is given as a pseudogene. The CDR3 covers 17 residues. Here the CDR3 reads CASRLKRMAGKHYEQYF. CDR3 nucleotides: TGTGCAAGTCGCTTAAAGAGGATGGCGGGAAAGCACTACGAGCAGTACTTC.

This clonotype was recorded at least ten times. V and J are TRBV7-2 and TRBJ2-5; tentatively, D is TRBD2 (6 bases). This CDR3 has 13 amino acids. The germline gives CDR1 SGHTA, CDR2 FQGNSA. Trimming took 5 bases from V and 7 from J, leaving 14 bases between them. In nucleotides, the CDR3 is TGTGCCAGCAGCCCCCCGGGGAGGTGGACCCAGTACTTC. Encoded protein: CASSPPGRWTQYF. The full variable domain, with the rest looked up from reference TRBV7-2 and TRBJ2-5, is GAGVSQSPSNKVTEKGKDVELRCDPISGHTALYWYRQSLGQGLEFLIYFQGNSAPDKSGLPSDRFSAERTGGSVSTLTIQRTQQEDSAVYLCASSPPGRWTQYFGPGTRLLVL.

This clonotype was observed a few times. The chain carries TRBV5-1 and TRBJ1-2; no definite D call. Trimming shortened V by 4 bases and J by 3 bases, and 16 bases separated the two germline ends. Germline values: CDR1 SGHRS, CDR2 YFSETQ. The CDR3 consists of 15 residues. This CDR3 reads CASSNSDGLHYGYTF. The CDR3 coding sequence is TGCGCCAGCAGCAATTCGGACGGGCTCCACTATGGCTACACCTTC. Looking up the rest from reference TRBV5-1 and TRBJ1-2 gives the full variable domain: KAGVTQTPRYLIKTRGQQVTLSCSPISGHRSVSWYQQTPGQGLQFLFEYFSETQRNKGNFPGRFSGRQFSNSRSEMNVSTLELGDSALYLCASSNSDGLHYGYTFGSGTRLTVV.

This clonotype was seen at least ten times. The rearrangement links TRBV6-5 to TRBJ2-1, with D unclear. V was clipped by 2 bases and J by 0 bases, with 14 bases between them. The V gene's germline CDR1 is MNHEY and CDR2 SVGAGI. The CDR3 is made up of 17 amino acids. In nucleotides, the CDR3 is TGTGCCAGCAGTTACCGCCTGACTCTCAGCTCCTACAATGAGCAGTTCTTC. Translating gives CASSYRLTLSSYNEQFF.

This clonotype was seen many times. CDR3 nucleotides: TGCAGTGCCCGCCCCAGGGGGTTGCCAGATACGCAGTATTTT. Its translation is CSARPRGLPDTQYF. The chain employs TRBV20-1 and TRBJ2-3, with TRBD1 identical over 7 bases. CDR1 and CDR2 (germline): DFQATT, SNEGSKA (reference sequence). With V trimmed by 6 bases and J by 4 bases, 10 bases remained unmatched. This CDR3 contains 14 residues.

In this sample, this clonotype turned up many times. The rearrangement links TRBV10-3 to TRBJ2-2; unclear D gene. V lost 1 base, J lost 0 bases, and 9 bases lay in between. Germline values: CDR1 ENHRY, CDR2 SYGVKD. CDR3 size: 16 residues. Here the CDR3 DNA reads TGTGCCATCAGTGAGTTGGGCCTTCCGAACACCGGGGAGCTGTTTTTT. This gives the protein CAISELGLPNTGELFF.

This clonotype has at least ten counts. V gene TRBV5-5 combines with J gene TRBJ1-5; D not certain. The CDR3 runs to 17 residues. V lost 3 bases and J lost 3, with 19 bases in between. The V gene's germline CDR1 is SGHKS and CDR2 YYEKEE (reference sequence). The CDR3 nucleotides read TGTGCCAGCAGCTCTGGGGAGGGAGGCCGGTCCAATCAGCCCCAGCATTTT. Its translation is CASSSGEGGRSNQPQHF.

At least ten counts were recorded for this clonotype. The V call is TRBV7-2, the J call TRBJ2-2, with 14 bases matching TRBD2. Germline trimming cut 5 bases from V and 5 bases from J; bases unmatched to any gene: 4. There are 16 residues in the CDR3. Germline loops: CDR1 SGHTA, CDR2 FQGNSA. The CDR3 region is CASSTGLAGVTGELFF. The CDR3 nucleotides read TGTGCCAGCAGCACGGGACTAGCGGGAGTAACCGGGGAGCTGTTTTTT.

In this sample, this clonotype turned up many times. CDR3 loop: CASSLGLAGAEQFF. DNA of the CDR3: TGCGCCAGCAGCTTAGGACTAGCGGGAGCTGAGCAGTTCTTC. This chain uses TRBV5-1 with TRBJ2-1; TRBD2 agrees at 13 bases. This CDR3 has 14 residues. Losses at the gene ends were 2 bases for V and 9 bases for J; bases not matched to a gene: 2. Looked up from germline, CDR1 is SGHRS and CDR2 is YFSETQ. The whole variable domain, remainder taken from reference TRBV5-1 and TRBJ2-1, is KAGVTQTPRYLIKTRGQQVTLSCSPISGHRSVSWYQQTPGQGLQFLFEYFSETQRNKGNFPGRFSGRQFSNSRSEMNVSTLELGDSALYLCASSLGLAGAEQFFGPGTRLTVL.

Ten or more counts support this clonotype. The rearrangement links TRBV7-9 to TRBJ1-6; 8 nucleotides agree with TRBD1. J gave up 10 bases and V 7 bases, and 6 bases lay outside the gene matches. The CDR3 extends over 13 amino acids. Germline CDR1 is SEHNR and CDR2 is FQNEAQ (reference sequence). CDR3 residues: CASNVGTGSPLHF. Here the CDR3 DNA reads TGTGCCAGCAATGTAGGGACAGGCTCACCCCTCCACTTT.

The chain links TRBV28 to TRBJ2-3, with 10 bases that match TRBD2. The CDR3 loop spans 20 amino acids. V lost 5 bases to trimming and J lost 0 bases; unmatched junction nucleotides: 17. Germline loops: CDR1 MDHEN, CDR2 SYDVKM. CDR3 bases: TGTGCCAGCAGTCCGCTACTAGCGGGGCCCACTATTGCTAGCACAGATACGCAGTATTTT. Amino acids: CASSPLLAGPTIASTDTQYF.

The sample holds many counts of this clonotype. The chain uses TRBV12-3 or TRBV12-4 and TRBJ2-7; the D gene is possibly TRBD2 (6 bases). Trimming left V 7 bases short and J 0 bases short, with 16 bases between. This CDR3 has 15 residues. The CDR3 DNA reads as TGTGCCAGCACCCGGACGGCGGGGAGCTCCTACGAGCAGTACTTC. Amino acids: CASTRTAGSSYEQYF.

This sequence joins TRBV18 and TRBJ2-7; D uncertain. This CDR3 spans 14 amino acids. Germline V gene sequence: CDR1 KGHSH, CDR2 LQKENI. V was shortened by 3 bases and J by 0 bases, with 9 bases between the two germline ends. The CDR3 loop reads CASSPGFDSYEQYF. The CDR3 DNA reads TGTGCCAGCTCACCTGGCTTCGACTCCTACGAGCAGTACTTC. Full variable domain (rest looked up from reference TRBV18 and TRBJ2-7): NAGVMQNPRHLVRRRGQEARLRCSPMKGHSHVYWYRQLPEEGLKFMVYLQKENIIDESGMPKERFSAEFPKEGPSILRIQQVVRGDSAAYFCASSPGFDSYEQYFGPGTRLTVT.

The CDR3 DNA sequence: TGCGCCAGCAGCCGGCAGGGGTGGCGGGGATACAATGAGCAGTTCTTC. It encodes CASSRQGWRGYNEQFF. The rearrangement uses TRBV4-1 and TRBJ2-1, with D tentatively TRBD1 or TRBD2 (6 bases each). Trimming shortened V by 4 bases and J by 4 bases, and 17 bases separated the two germline ends. CDR1 is MGHRA and CDR2 is YSYEKL in the germline V gene. This CDR3 comprises 16 residues.

There are many counts of this clonotype. The chain carries TRBV10-3 and TRBJ1-1; D uncertain. V was trimmed by 6 bases and J by 0 bases, leaving 11 bases between them. CDR1 and CDR2 from the germline V gene are ENHRY and SYGVKD. There are 14 residues in the CDR3. The CDR3 protein is CAISEVLLNTEAFF. The CDR3 coding sequence is TGTGCCATCAGCGAGGTCCTCTTGAACACTGAAGCTTTCTTT.

The chain combines TRBV7-6 with TRBJ2-5, with D hard to call. V was trimmed by 5 bases and J by 5 bases, leaving 15 bases between them. The germline V gene has CDR1 SGHVS and CDR2 FNYEAQ. CDR3 size: 14 residues. Here the CDR3 reads CASSLQIRPETQYF. The CDR3 DNA is TGTGCCAGCAGCCTACAGATCCGCCCCGAGACCCAGTACTTC.